This T cell receptor (beta chain) comes out of a study of T-cell reconstitution after alpha-beta-depleted transplantation in children. CDR3 size: 12 residues. V lost 6 bases, J lost 3 bases, and 9 bases lay in between. Germline CDR1 DFQATT, CDR2 SNEGSKA (reference sequence). A library of TCRbeta sequences, prepared with unique molecular identifiers, was generated. TCRdb re-called the PCR reads with MiXCR, one entry per CDR3 protein. The table records about 610,000 distinct CDR3 sequences, 10% of them present only once. V is TRBV20-1 and J is TRBJ2-1; D unresolved. Sample: PBMCs from the stem cell graft donor, taken from the stem cell graft. The clonotype was recovered from a human donor who donated a stem cell graft to a child with acute myeloid leukemia. In nucleotides, the CDR3 is TGCAGTGCCAGACGAAACTACAATGAGCAGTTCTTC. This translates into CSARRNYNEQFF.